This passage covers 30 T cell receptor beta chains from one sample sequenced in a study of control samples from healthy donors and cancer patients (dated by TCRdb to between 2020 and 2021). The library came from the immunoSEQ multiplex PCR assay. Not all clones reach the TCRdb copy of this immuneACCESS table, which keeps in-frame sequences only. Checked studies attribute under half of the gap to unresolved V genes and leave the rest unexplained. The sample table shows 120,000 or so clones, and around nine tenths are seen once. The top ten constitute more than 8% of the sample. The sequencing sample was made of blood. The receptors stem from a man aged 40-49 years in good health.

This chain links TRBV7-2 with TRBJ2-2, with 8 bases lining up with TRBD2. With V trimmed by 6 bases and J by 5 bases, 8 bases remained unmatched. Germline loops: CDR1 SGHTA, CDR2 FQGNSA. This CDR3 has 15 amino acids. CDR3 sequence reads: CASSRRGAGTGELFF. Here the CDR3 DNA reads TGTGCCAGCAGTCGGCGGGGGGCTGGAACCGGGGAGCTGTTTTTT.

The chain uses TRBV10-2 and TRBJ1-3; no definite D call. The germline gives CDR1 WSHSY, CDR2 SAAADI. Deletions cut 6 bases from V and 8 bases from J, with 14 bases between. The CDR3 totals 13 residues. CDR3 sequence (DNA): TGCGCCAGCAGCACGGTTGGGCGGGACACCATATATTTT. Translation: CASSTVGRDTIYF.

This chain connects TRBV5-1 to TRBJ2-7; D is unclear. V lost 0 bases and J lost 3, with 7 bases in between. This CDR3 is 13 amino acids long. The germline V gene encodes CDR1 SGHRS and CDR2 YFSETQ. CDR3 nucleotide sequence: TGCGCCAGCAGCTTGGGTCCCAACTACGAGCAGTACTTC. Translated: CASSLGPNYEQYF.

The table lists this clone with a count of one. Compared with germline, one end of the junction differs, possibly owing to a read error. The V gene is TRBV27, the J gene TRBJ1-5, with unresolved D. Germline V lookup: CDR1 MNHEY, CDR2 SMNVEV (reference sequence). This CDR3 is 13 amino acids long. CDR3 protein: CASSFGRDQPQHF. CDR3 sequence (DNA): TGTGCCAGCAGTTTCGGACGGGATCAACCCCAGCATTTT.

The chain recombines TRBV3-1 (or the pseudogene TRBV3-2) with TRBJ2-3; D is unclear. V gave up 2 bases and J gave up 0 bases, with 12 bases separating them. CDR1 and CDR2 (germline): LGHDT, YNNKEL (reference sequence). The CDR3 consists of 16 residues. The CDR3 nucleotides are TGTGCCAGCAGCCAACGGCGGCGTCTCAGCACAGATACGCAGTATTTT. Amino acids: CASSQRRRLSTDTQYF.

The chain uses TRBV9 and TRBJ1-3; D remains unclear. Germline V CDR1 and CDR2: SGDLS, YYNGEE. There are 17 residues in the CDR3. With 4 bases removed from V and 3 bases from J, the gap between germline ends came to 20 bases. CDR3 bases: TGTGCCAGCAGCCCCGACTCAGATCGCCCCTTTGGAAACACCATATATTTT. It yields the protein CASSPDSDRPFGNTIYF. Full variable domain (missing parts from reference TRBV9 and TRBJ1-3): DSGVTQTPKHLITATGQRVTLRCSPRSGDLSVYWYQQSLDQGLQFLIQYYNGEERAKGNILERFSAQQFPDLHSELNLSSLELGDSALYFCASSPDSDRPFGNTIYFGEGSWLTVV.

This rearrangement joins TRBV3-1 (or the pseudogene TRBV3-2) to TRBJ2-5; 10 bases are a match to TRBD2. CDR1 is LGHDT and CDR2 is YNNKEL in the germline V gene (reference sequence). The CDR3 has 14 amino acids. V trimming: 4 bases; J trimming: 2 bases; junction bases outside the gene matches: 1. The CDR3 spells CASSLSGGQETQYF. The CDR3 DNA reads TGTGCCAGCAGCCTTAGCGGGGGGCAAGAGACCCAGTACTTC.

The V and J genes are TRBV9 and TRBJ2-2, with TRBD2 as a possible D gene (5 bases). The CDR3 runs to 14 residues. The V gene lost 4 bases and the J gene lost 6 bases, with 13 bases spanning the gap. Germline values: CDR1 SGDLS, CDR2 YYNGEE. CDR3 in DNA: TGTGCCAGCAGCCCGAGCGGAGTCTCCGGGGAGCTGTTTTTT. Protein sequence: CASSPSGVSGELFF.

This chain uses TRBV28 with TRBJ1-3; 7 nucleotides line up with TRBD1. J was trimmed by 0 bases and V by 6 bases; bases with no gene match: 5. The CDR3 loop spans 15 amino acids. CDR1 and CDR2 (germline): MDHEN, SYDVKM. CDR3 protein: CASRPRTGSGNTIYF. The CDR3 DNA reads TGTGCCAGCAGGCCTAGGACAGGCTCTGGAAACACCATATATTTT.

This rearrangement joins TRBV7-2 to TRBJ2-7; TRBD1 agrees at 10 bases. The V gene's germline CDR1 is SGHTA and CDR2 FQGNSA. V lost 5 bases to trimming and J lost 5 bases; unmatched junction nucleotides: 6. There are 14 residues in the CDR3. The DNA of the CDR3 is TGTGCCAGCAGCGCCCGGGACAGGGGCCACGAGCAGTACTTC. This gives the protein CASSARDRGHEQYF.

This rearrangement joins TRBV7-2 to TRBJ1-3; D is unclear. CDR3 length: 16 residues. V lost 5 bases, J lost 0 bases, and 14 bases lay in between. CDR1 and CDR2 (germline): SGHTA, FQGNSA. CDR3 loop: CASSLSHFGSGNTIYF. As DNA, the CDR3 is TGTGCCAGCAGCCTCAGCCATTTTGGCTCTGGAAACACCATATATTTT.

This chain joins TRBV30 and TRBJ1-3, with D perhaps TRBD1 (5 bases). CDR3 length: 15 residues. Trimming left V 3 bases short and J 0 bases short, with 12 bases between. Germline assignment: CDR1 GTSNPN and CDR2 SVGIG (reference sequence). The CDR3 bases are TGTGCCTGGAGGTTAGGGGACGTCTCTGGAAACACCATATATTTT. Amino acid sequence: CAWRLGDVSGNTIYF. The variable domain in full, completed from reference TRBV30 and TRBJ1-3, reads SQTIHQWPATLVQPVGSPLSLECTVEGTSNPNLYWYRQAAGRGLQLLFYSVGIGQISSEVPQNLSASRPQDRQFILSSKKLLLSDSGFYLCAWRLGDVSGNTIYFGEGSWLTVV.

The chain recombines TRBV24-1 with TRBJ2-1; TRBD2 matches at 9 bases. CDR1 and CDR2 from the germline V gene are KGHDR and SFDVKD. V shed 1 base and J 6 bases; nucleotides not matched to a gene: 3. The CDR3 runs to 15 residues. DNA of the CDR3: TGTGCCACCAGTGATTTAAAGCGGGGGGTCAATGAGCAGTTCTTC. Amino acids: CATSDLKRGVNEQFF.

The chain has TRBV21-1 and TRBJ2-5; TRBD2 reflects the table's D call only, with no check against the DNA. TRBV21-1 constitutes a pseudogene. This CDR3 has 16 residues. Here the CDR3 DNA reads TGTGCCAGCAGCAAAGGGCGGTTGGGGGGGGGAGAGACCCAGTACTTC. This sequence encodes CASSKGRLGGGETQYF.

This chain links TRBV6-5 with TRBJ1-1; weak D call: TRBD1 (5 bases). CDR1 and CDR2 (germline): MNHEY, SVGAGI. The CDR3 runs to 14 residues. Deletions cut 0 bases from V and 8 bases from J, with 13 bases between. The CDR3 reads CASSYSTGGREAFF. The CDR3 DNA is TGTGCCAGCAGTTACTCTACGGGGGGAAGGGAAGCTTTCTTT.

The gene calls are TRBV7-8 and TRBJ1-2; tentative D call: TRBD1 (5 bases). V was cut by 1 base and J by 2 bases, with 8 bases left in between. The CDR3 spans 14 residues. Looked up from germline, CDR1 is SGHVS and CDR2 is FQNEAQ. The CDR3 nucleotides read TGTGCCAGCAGCTTAGTTAGACAGAACTATGGCTACACCTTC. This sequence encodes CASSLVRQNYGYTF.

There are a few counts of this clone. The chain recombines TRBV5-5 with TRBJ2-7; 9 nucleotides match TRBD1. The J segment lost 1 base and the V segment lost 1 base, leaving 6 bases of the junction unmatched. This CDR3 has 16 amino acids. Germline CDR1 and CDR2: SGHKS and YYEKEE (reference sequence). As DNA, the CDR3 is TGTGCCAGCAGCTTGACTCCGGGACAGGGTTCCTACGAGCAGTACTTC. This encodes CASSLTPGQGSYEQYF.

Ten or more counts support this clone. The J gene is TRBJ2-7, the V gene TRBV7-8, with TRBD2 matching 8 bases. The CDR3 runs 13 residues. CDR1 SGHVS and CDR2 FQNEAQ come from the germline V gene. Trimming removed 4 bases from V and 8 bases from J; junction bases left unmatched: 7. In DNA form, the CDR3 reads TGTGCCAGCAGCTCCCGGGAGGGGGTCAAGCAGTACTTC. It codes for CASSSREGVKQYF.

The chain joins TRBV2 to TRBJ1-4, with 9 bases fitting TRBD1. This CDR3 has 13 residues. Germline assignment: CDR1 SNHLY and CDR2 FYNNEI. Trimming cost V 6 bases and J 8 bases; bases outside gene matches: 4. The CDR3 is CASSRDRAEKLFF. DNA for the CDR3: TGTGCCAGCAGCCGGGACAGGGCCGAAAAACTGTTTTTT. Variable domain in full (rest from reference TRBV2 and TRBJ1-4): EPEVTQTPSHQVTQMGQEVILRCVPISNHLYFYWYRQILGQKVEFLVSFYNNEISEKSEIFDDQFSVERPDGSNFTLKIRSTKLEDSAMYFCASSRDRAEKLFFGSGTQLSVL.

The chain couples TRBV4-3 to TRBJ2-7, with 12 bases aligning to TRBD1. Germline assignment: CDR1 LGHNA and CDR2 YSLEER. The V and J ends lost 5 bases and 3 bases, in that order; junction bases with no gene match: 5. The CDR3 sequence is 15 residues long. The CDR3 DNA reads as TGCGCCAGCAGCAGAGGGACAGGGGGCTTCTACGAGCAGTACTTC. This sequence encodes CASSRGTGGFYEQYF.

CDR3 nucleotide sequence: TGCGCCAGCAGCCCCCTATTGACAGGGGGGACAGATACGCAGTATTTT. Translation: CASSPLLTGGTDTQYF. The chain is built from TRBV5-1 and TRBJ2-3, with 9 bases identical to TRBD1. The CDR3 has 16 residues. V lost 4 bases to trimming and J lost 3 bases; unmatched junction nucleotides: 9. Per the germline V gene, CDR1 is SGHRS and CDR2 is YFSETQ.

V usage is TRBV2 and J usage is TRBJ2-5; D is perhaps TRBD1 or TRBD2 (5 bases each). CDR3 length: 12 residues. The V gene's germline CDR1 is SNHLY and CDR2 FYNNEI. V lost 3 bases, J lost 7 bases, and 9 bases lay in between. DNA of the CDR3: TGTGCCAGCAGTGACCAGAGGGGGACCCAGTACTTC. Translation: CASSDQRGTQYF.

The CDR3 here is CASSLRTGDSNQPQHF. Written as DNA, the CDR3 is TGTGCCAGTAGTCTAAGGACAGGCGATAGCAATCAGCCCCAGCATTTT. The chain carries TRBV19 and TRBJ1-5; 7 bases fit TRBD1. The germline V gene has CDR1 LNHDA and CDR2 SQIVND (reference sequence). J was trimmed by 0 bases and V by 5 bases; bases with no gene match: 7. The CDR3 spans 16 residues.

The genes are TRBV9 and TRBJ2-3; 11 nucleotides line up with TRBD2. J gave up 0 bases and V 2 bases, and 5 bases lay outside the gene matches. The CDR3 contains 17 residues. Germline-derived CDR1 and CDR2 are SGDLS and YYNGEE. In nucleotides, the CDR3 is TGTGCCAGCAGCGTTCTAGCGGGGGGCTCAAGCACAGATACGCAGTATTTT. This translates into CASSVLAGGSSTDTQYF.

The chain couples TRBV30 to TRBJ2-1; 10 bases match TRBD1. The CDR3 contains 16 residues. V shed 2 bases and J 10 bases; nucleotides not matched to a gene: 14. The V gene's germline CDR1 is GTSNPN and CDR2 SVGIG (reference sequence). This chain's CDR3 is CAWSPRGRDRGREQFF. CDR3 bases: TGTGCCTGGAGTCCGAGGGGTCGGGACAGGGGCCGGGAGCAGTTCTTC. Looking up the rest from reference TRBV30 and TRBJ2-1 gives the full variable domain: SQTIHQWPATLVQPVGSPLSLECTVEGTSNPNLYWYRQAAGRGLQLLFYSVGIGQISSEVPQNLSASRPQDRQFILSSKKLLLSDSGFYLCAWSPRGRDRGREQFFGPGTRLTVL.

The chain employs TRBV9 and TRBJ2-3; 9 bases agree with TRBD2. After removal of 0 bases from V and 5 bases from J, the junction contained 4 bases not matched to a gene. The CDR3 is 15 amino acids. CDR1 and CDR2 from the germline V gene are SGDLS and YYNGEE. DNA for the CDR3: TGTGCCAGCAGCGTAGATAGCGGGGGAATAGATACGCAGTATTTT. It encodes CASSVDSGGIDTQYF.

This chain links TRBV15 with TRBJ1-5, with D tentatively TRBD1 (5 bases). Trimming removed 3 bases at V and 2 bases at J, with 14 bases between. The CDR3 runs to 16 residues. The germline V gene has CDR1 LNHNV and CDR2 YYDKDF (reference sequence). The CDR3 spells CATSSMGVSGNQPQHF. The DNA for the CDR3 is TGTGCCACCAGCAGTATGGGGGTCTCAGGCAATCAGCCCCAGCATTTT.

The V gene is TRBV6-2 or TRBV6-3, the J gene TRBJ1-5, with D tentatively TRBD1 (5 bases). Germline V lookup: CDR1 MNHEY, CDR2 SVGEGT. Trimming removed 6 bases at V and 0 bases at J, with 9 bases between. There are 14 residues in the CDR3. The chain's CDR3 is CASSRDNSNQPQHF. The CDR3, as DNA: TGTGCCAGCAGCAGGGATAATAGCAATCAGCCCCAGCATTTT.

The V gene is TRBV7-2, the J gene TRBJ2-1; D is undetermined. The CDR3 spans 12 residues. Trimming removed 1 base from V and 12 bases from J, with 10 bases in between. Germline V CDR1 and CDR2: SGHTA, FQGNSA. This CDR3 reads CASSLGPFSQFF. The CDR3 region has the DNA TGTGCCAGCAGCTTAGGTCCCTTCTCGCAGTTCTTC.

The chain has TRBV30 and TRBJ2-1; 7 positions agree with TRBD2. Germline lookup yields CDR1 GTSNPN and CDR2 SVGIG (reference sequence). V lost 1 base and J lost 8; bases outside the gene matches: 5. The CDR3 is 13 amino acids. The CDR3 loop is CAWSGGGADEQFF. CDR3 nucleotides: TGTGCCTGGAGTGGGGGGGGTGCCGATGAGCAGTTCTTC.